This is a list of T cell receptor beta chains from one sample in a study of OX40 agonist ivuxolimab in advanced cancers. Produced via immunoSEQ multiplex PCR; TCRdb's table is partial and in-frame only. Of tens of thousands of clones listed, around 78% are singletons. The sample here was CD4+ or CD8+ T cells sorted from blood, taken in a trial of the OX40 agonist ivuxolimab. The receptors were sampled from an adult with an advanced solid tumor such as melanoma, head and neck, liver or kidney cancer. Both conserved end residues are part of each CDR3. D genes are given only for firm matches. Some rows have no size entry. The others give once, few or many, or a class for an expanded clone.

D | J | V | size | CDR3 | DNA
NA | TRBJ1-5 | TRBV19 | NA | CASWTPNQPQHF | TGTGCCAGTTGGACTCCCAATCAGCCCCAGCATTTT
NA | TRBJ2-3 | TRBV23-1 | few | CASSHAGADTQYF | TGCGCCAGCAGTCATGCAGGGGCCGATACGCAGTATTTT
NA | TRBJ2-2 | TRBV4-2 | NA | CASSPALTRADPGELFF | TGTGCCAGCAGCCCCGCTCTCACGAGGGCAGACCCCGGGGAGCTGTTTTTT
NA | TRBJ1-2 | TRBV7-2 | NA | CASSLAWVSGYGYTF | TGTGCCAGCAGCTTAGCATGGGTGTCAGGCTATGGCTACACCTTC
NA | TRBJ2-6 | TRBV7-3 | NA | CASSSTGVDGANVLTF | TGTGCCAGCAGCTCGACAGGCGTGGATGGGGCCAACGTCCTGACTTTC
NA | TRBJ1-5 | TRBV19 | NA | CASSIQGQGSNQPQHF | TGTGCCAGTAGTATACAGGGGCAGGGGAGCAATCAGCCCCAGCATTTT
NA | TRBJ1-3 | TRBV10-3 | NA | CAIQGSGNTIYF | TGTGCCATACAAGGCTCTGGAAACACCATATATTTT
NA | TRBJ2-5 | TRBV10-3 | NA | CAISDPGGAQETQYF | TGTGCCATCAGTGATCCGGGGGGCGCACAAGAGACCCAGTACTTC
TRBD1 | TRBJ2-3 | TRBV11-2 | NA | CASTRRTGGTDTQYF | TGTGCCAGCACGAGGAGGACAGGGGGGACAGATACGCAGTATTTT
NA | TRBJ1-6 | TRBV5-1 | NA | CASTPGQGYNSPLHF | TGCGCCAGCACCCCTGGTCAGGGGTATAATTCACCCCTCCACTTT
NA | TRBJ2-2 | TRBV5-4 | few | CASSADAGRNTGELFF | TGTGCCAGCAGCGCGGATGCGGGGCGGAACACCGGGGAGCTGTTTTTT
NA | TRBJ1-5 | TRBV19 | few | CATTANSNQPQHF | TGTGCCACGACAGCGAATAGCAATCAGCCCCAGCATTTT
NA | TRBJ1-2 | TRBV18 | few | CASSPDNAGYTF | TGTGCCAGCTCACCCGACAATGCGGGCTACACCTTC
TRBD1 | TRBJ1-5 | TRBV5-1 | NA | CASSPQGLSNQPQHF | TGCGCCAGCTCTCCACAGGGGTTAAGCAATCAGCCCCAGCATTTT
TRBD1 | TRBJ1-2 | TRBV7-3 | NA | CASSLGDRDGYGYTF | TGTGCCAGCAGCTTAGGGGACAGGGACGGCTATGGCTACACCTTC
NA | TRBJ1-1 | TRBV5-1 | NA | CASSLGGQGGTEAFF | TGCGCCAGCAGCTTGGGTGGCCAGGGAGGGACTGAAGCTTTCTTT
TRBD2 | TRBJ2-1 | TRBV27 | NA | CASSLNSGGAVYNEQFF | TGTGCCAGCAGTTTAAATAGCGGGGGGGCGGTCTACAATGAGCAGTTCTTC
TRBD1 | TRBJ2-3 | TRBV5-1 | NA | CASTPGQGVWDTQYF | TGCGCCAGCACCCCCGGACAGGGTGTTTGGGATACGCAGTATTTT
TRBD1 | TRBJ1-6 | TRBV2 | NA | CASSARQGNSPLHF | TGTGCCAGCAGCGCCAGACAGGGAAATTCACCCCTCCACTTT
NA | TRBJ1-1 | TRBV6-1 | NA | CASSELRLGTEAFF | TGTGCCAGCAGTGAACTCAGGCTGGGCACTGAAGCTTTCTTT
NA | TRBJ2-7 | TRBV19 | NA | CASSIAHPRTADYEQYF | TGTGCCAGTAGTATAGCTCACCCTAGGACAGCGGACTACGAGCAGTACTTC
NA | TRBJ2-4 | TRBV27 | NA | CATRTENIQYF | TGTGCCACACGGACAGAAAACATTCAGTACTTC
TRBD1 | TRBJ2-5 | TRBV10-3 | NA | CAISEDRGFQETQYF | TGTGCCATCAGTGAGGACAGGGGTTTCCAAGAGACCCAGTACTTC
TRBD1 | TRBJ1-1 | TRBV7-9 | once | CASSFDREGAFF | TGTGCCAGCAGCTTCGACAGGGAAGGAGCTTTCTTT
NA | TRBJ1-1 | TRBV6-1 | NA | CASSKGEPEAFF | TGTGCCAGCAGTAAGGGGGAACCGGAAGCTTTCTTT
NA | TRBJ1-2 | TRBV29-1 | NA | CSDTDPLVYGYTF | TGCAGCGATACCGACCCCCTTGTCTATGGCTACACCTTC
NA | TRBJ1-3 | TRBV18 | NA | CASSPRDPSSGNTIYF | TGTGCCAGCTCACCAAGGGACCCGAGCTCTGGAAACACCATATATTTT
NA | TRBJ1-5 | TRBV7-3 | once | CASSLTGTSPQHF | TGTGCCAGCAGCTTAACTGGGACGAGTCCCCAGCATTTT
NA | TRBJ2-2 | TRBV7-2 | NA | CASSLDSTGELFF | TGTGCCAGCAGCCTGGACAGCACCGGGGAGCTGTTTTTT
TRBD1 | TRBJ1-1 | TRBV19 | NA | CASSPSRGRFGTEAFF | TGTGCCAGTAGTCCTTCCAGGGGGCGATTTGGCACTGAAGCTTTCTTT
NA | TRBJ2-5 | TRBV6-1 | NA | CASTKGDLQETQYF | TGTGCCAGCACCAAGGGGGACCTCCAAGAGACCCAGTACTTC
NA | TRBJ1-3 | TRBV4-3 | few | CASSQGLEGSGNTIYF | TGCGCCAGCAGCCAAGGGTTGGAGGGCTCTGGAAACACCATATATTTT